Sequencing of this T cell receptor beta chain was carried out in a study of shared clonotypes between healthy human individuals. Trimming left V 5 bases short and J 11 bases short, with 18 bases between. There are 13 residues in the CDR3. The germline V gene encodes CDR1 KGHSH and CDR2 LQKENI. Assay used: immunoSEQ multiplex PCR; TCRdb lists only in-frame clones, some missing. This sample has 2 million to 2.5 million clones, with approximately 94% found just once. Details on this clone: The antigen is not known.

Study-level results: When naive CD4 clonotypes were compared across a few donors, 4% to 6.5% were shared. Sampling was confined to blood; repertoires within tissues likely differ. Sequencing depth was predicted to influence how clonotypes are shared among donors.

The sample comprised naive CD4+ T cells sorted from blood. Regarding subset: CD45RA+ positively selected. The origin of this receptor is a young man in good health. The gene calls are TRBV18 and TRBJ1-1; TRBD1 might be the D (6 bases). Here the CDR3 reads CASSSVGDQGAFF. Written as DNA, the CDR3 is TGTGCCAGCTCAAGCGTAGGGGACCAGGGGGCTTTCTTT.